Listed below are T cell receptor beta chains from one sample, sequenced in a study of cytomegalovirus exposure and HLA in healthy donors. Assay: immunoSEQ multiplex PCR; the TCRdb copy retains only in-frame clones and omits some. The sample consists of 130,000 or so clones, approximately 84% of them appearing once. The specimen sequenced was PBMCs. These receptors were obtained from a middle-aged woman in good health and CMV-seronegative. Each CDR3 is given with its conserved first and last residue. The D gene is left open where the match is weak. Size is omitted from some rows. Given values are once, few, many or a class for expanded clones.

.	TRBV10-3	.	TRBJ2-1	TGTGCCATCAGTGGGGGGGAGCGGGGACAGGACAATGAGCAGTTCTTC	CAISGGERGQDNEQFF
.	TRBV7-9	.	TRBJ1-1	TGTGCCAGCAGCTACATCGGGGAAGAAGCTTTCTTT	CASSYIGEEAFF
.	TRBV6-6	.	TRBJ1-2	TGTGCCAGCAGTTTCCCAGACAGGAACTATGGCTACACCTTC	CASSFPDRNYGYTF
.	TRBV29-1	TRBD1	TRBJ1-1	TGCAGCGTTGAACTCAGGGGGCAAAGCACTGAAGCTTTCTTT	CSVELRGQSTEAFF
.	TRBV6-6	.	TRBJ1-3	TGTGCCAGCAGGAAGGGGGTCTCTGGAAACACCATATATTTT	CASRKGVSGNTIYF
.	TRBV28	TRBD2	TRBJ2-2	TGTGCCAGCAGTTTATTTGCTAGCGGGAGAACCGGGGAGCTGTTTTTT	CASSLFASGRTGELFF
few	TRBV14	.	TRBJ2-1	TGTGCCAGCAGCCATGTTCAGTCCTACAATGAGCAGTTCTTC	CASSHVQSYNEQFF
.	TRBV4-3	TRBD2	TRBJ2-7	TGCGCCAGCAGCCAAGAGATAAGCGGGGCCTACGAGCAATACTTC	CASSQEISGAYEQYF
.	TRBV28	TRBD1	TRBJ2-5	TGTGCCAGCAGTCCCGGGACAGGGGAATGGGAGACCCAGTACTTC	CASSPGTGEWETQYF
.	TRBV4-2	TRBD1	TRBJ1-1	TGTGCCAGCAGCCAAGAGCACAGGGGGGACACTGAAGCTTTCTTT	CASSQEHRGDTEAFF
.	TRBV9	.	TRBJ1-1	TGTGCCAGCAGCCCTACTTCTAGGGAGGTTCTTGACACTGAAGCTTTCTTT	CASSPTSREVLDTEAFF
once	TRBV2	TRBD1	TRBJ1-2	TGTGCCAGCAGTCCCAGGACAGGGTATGATGGCTACACCTTC	CASSPRTGYDGYTF
.	TRBV7-9	.	TRBJ1-2	TGTGCCAGCAGCGAAGCGGGAGGACCGTACTATGGCTACACCTTC	CASSEAGGPYYGYTF
.	TRBV10-3	.	TRBJ1-4	TGTGCCATCAGTGAGGGGAAAGGGTTCACAGGAATTGAAAAACTGTTTTTT	CAISEGKGFTGIEKLFF
.	TRBV7-9	TRBD2	TRBJ2-1	TGTGCCAGCAGCCTGAGCGGGAGAAGGCACAATGAGCAGTTCTTC	CASSLSGRRHNEQFF
.	TRBV7-2	.	TRBJ1-1	TGTGCCAGCAGCTTCGCGGGGACCACTGAAGCTTTCTTT	CASSFAGTTEAFF
.	TRBV28	TRBD1	TRBJ1-2	TGTGCCAGCAGTTTTATAACAGGGGGAGGGGGGGACTATGGCTACACCTTC	CASSFITGGGGDYGYTF
.	TRBV5-1	.	TRBJ1-3	TGCGCCAGCAGCTTGTTGTCGGGGACTGGAAACACCATATATTTT	CASSLLSGTGNTIYF
.	TRBV28	TRBD1	TRBJ2-7	TGTGCCAGCAGCCCGGGACAGGGGGCGGCCTACGAGCAGTACTTC	CASSPGQGAAYEQYF
.	TRBV7-2	TRBD1	TRBJ2-2	TGTGCCAGCAGCCCAGGGGGACGGAACACCGGGGAGCTGTTTTTT	CASSPGGRNTGELFF
.	TRBV5-1	.	TRBJ2-3	TGCGCCAGCAGCTTGGCGGGCAGGGGAAGAGATACGCAGTATTTT	CASSLAGRGRDTQYF
.	TRBV4-2	.	TRBJ1-3	TGTGCCAGCAGCCAAGATTGGGAGGGCGACTTTGGAAACACCATATATTTT	CASSQDWEGDFGNTIYF
.	TRBV11-3	TRBD1	TRBJ2-5	TGTGCCAGCAGCTTACAGGGGGCTTGGGAGACCCAGTACTTC	CASSLQGAWETQYF
.	TRBV5-1	TRBD1	TRBJ1-1	TGCGCCAGCACCAAACAGGGGGCAGGGAACACTGAAGCTTTCTTT	CASTKQGAGNTEAFF
.	TRBV28	.	TRBJ1-2	TGTGCCAGCAGTTTAAGCGGGACCGGCTACACCTTC	CASSLSGTGYTF
.	TRBV7-2	.	TRBJ2-1	TGTGCCAGCAGCTGGACAGTTTCATTCTACAATGAGCAGTTCTTC	CASSWTVSFYNEQFF
.	TRBV5-6	.	TRBJ2-3	TGTGCCAGCAGCCGGGATCAGGGCACAGATACGCAGTATTTT	CASSRDQGTDTQYF
.	TRBV9	.	TRBJ2-5	TGTGCCAGCAGCGCTGGTCTAGGCAGAGAGACCCAGTACTTC	CASSAGLGRETQYF
.	TRBV19	TRBD1	TRBJ2-1	TGTGCCAGTACAGGGGGCTACGATGAGCAGTTCTTC	CASTGGYDEQFF
.	TRBV28	TRBD1	TRBJ1-1	TGTGCCAGCAGTTCGGTCTCGGACAGGCCACTGAAAGCTTTCTTT	CASSSVSDRPLKAFF
.	TRBV2	.	TRBJ2-2	TGTGCCAGCACTCGACAGCAGACCACCGGGGAGCTGTTTTTT	CASTRQQTTGELFF
.	TRBV27	TRBD1	TRBJ1-2	TGTGCCAGCAGTCCGGGACAGGAGGGGGTGGGGGGCTACACCTTC	CASSPGQEGVGGYTF
.	TRBV6-5	TRBD1	TRBJ2-3	TGTGCCAGCAGTACCGGGGACAGGGGAACAGATACGCAGTATTTT	CASSTGDRGTDTQYF
.	TRBV6-5	.	TRBJ2-5	TGTGCCAGCAGGACTACTAAAGAGACCCAGTACTTC	CASRTTKETQYF
few	TRBV4-2	.	TRBJ2-2	TGTGCCAGCAGCCAAGCGACAAGGAACACCGGGGAGCTGTTTTTT	CASSQATRNTGELFF
.	TRBV30	.	TRBJ1-1	TGTGCCTGGAGAAAAACGGGGAAAAGCCGGTCCTTAGGGGCTTTCTTT	CAWRKTGKSRSLGAFF
.	TRBV13	.	TRBJ2-7	TGTGCCAGCAGCTTAGCCCCGGACTGGTCCTACGAGCAGTACTTC	CASSLAPDWSYEQYF
.	TRBV7-9	.	TRBJ2-7	TGTGCCAGCAGCTTATTTGGGCCCTACGAGCAGTACTTC	CASSLFGPYEQYF
.	TRBV14	TRBD1	TRBJ2-7	TGTGCCAGCAGCCCACTGGACAGGAGAGAATACGCGCAGTACTTC	CASSPLDRREYAQYF
.	TRBV5-4	TRBD2	TRBJ2-7	TGTGCCAGCAGCTTGTTGCTAGCGGGAGGCCGCTACGAGCAGTACTTC	CASSLLLAGGRYEQYF
.	TRBV25-1	TRBD2	TRBJ2-3	TGTGCCAGCAGTGATACTGGACGGGGGGACACAGATACGCAGTATTTT	CASSDTGRGDTDTQYF
.	TRBV19	TRBD1	TRBJ2-3	TGTGCCAGTAGTATTCTAGGACAGGGTTTCACAGATACGCAGTATTTT	CASSILGQGFTDTQYF
.	TRBV29-1	TRBD1	TRBJ1-2	TGCAGCGTTGGCAGGGGGCGCAGCTATGGCTACACCTTC	CSVGRGRSYGYTF
.	TRBV5-1	TRBD1	TRBJ2-5	TGCGCCAGCAGCTTATCCTGGACAGGGAAAGAGACCCAGTACTTC	CASSLSWTGKETQYF
.	TRBV28	TRBD2	TRBJ2-3	TGTGCCACGGGAAGCGGGGAGCCCTACGCTACGCAGTATTTT	CATGSGEPYATQYF
.	TRBV19	.	TRBJ1-2	TGTGCCAGTAGTATTATGGGCCAGGGAAGCTACACCTTC	CASSIMGQGSYTF
once	TRBV18	.	TRBJ2-5	TGTGCCAGCTCACCAGGGGACACGCGGGAGACCCAGTACTTC	CASSPGDTRETQYF
.	TRBV7-2	TRBD2	TRBJ2-7	TGTGCCAGCCAACCGGCGGGAGTAATCCTCGAGCAGTACTTC	CASQPAGVILEQYF
.	TRBV21-1	.	TRBJ1-1	TGTGCCAGCAGCAAAGAGGGCAGGGCATACATGAACACTGAAGCTTTCTTT	CASSKEGRAYMNTEAFF
.	TRBV11-2	TRBD2	TRBJ2-7	TGTGCCAGCAGCTCACAACTAGCGGGAGGATTCTACGAGCAGTACTTC	CASSSQLAGGFYEQYF
.	TRBV5-1	TRBD1	TRBJ1-5	TGCGCCAGCAGCGCGGCGACAGGGACGAATCAGCCCCAGCATTTT	CASSAATGTNQPQHF
few	TRBV6-5	.	TRBJ2-2	TGTGCCAGCAGTTACTCGAAGCCAGGAGGCACCGGGGAGCTGTTTTTT	CASSYSKPGGTGELFF
.	TRBV9	TRBD2	TRBJ2-7	TGTGCCAGCAGCCCGGGACTAGAGGGCTACGAGCAGTACTTC	CASSPGLEGYEQYF
once	TRBV5-1	TRBD2	TRBJ2-3	TGCGCCAGCAGCTCATTAGCGGGAGGGCCACCTAGCACAGATACGCAGTATTTT	CASSSLAGGPPSTDTQYF
.	TRBV7-2	.	TRBJ2-7	TGTGCCAGCAGCCCTAACGGGGACTACGAGCAGTACTTC	CASSPNGDYEQYF
once	TRBV9	TRBD2	TRBJ2-3	TGTGCCAGCAGCCCCCAACTAGCGGGAGTAGCAGATACGCAGTATTTT	CASSPQLAGVADTQYF
once	TRBV5-6	.	TRBJ2-5	TGTGCCAGCAGCTTGGGGGGGCGCCAAGAGACCCAGTACTTC	CASSLGGRQETQYF